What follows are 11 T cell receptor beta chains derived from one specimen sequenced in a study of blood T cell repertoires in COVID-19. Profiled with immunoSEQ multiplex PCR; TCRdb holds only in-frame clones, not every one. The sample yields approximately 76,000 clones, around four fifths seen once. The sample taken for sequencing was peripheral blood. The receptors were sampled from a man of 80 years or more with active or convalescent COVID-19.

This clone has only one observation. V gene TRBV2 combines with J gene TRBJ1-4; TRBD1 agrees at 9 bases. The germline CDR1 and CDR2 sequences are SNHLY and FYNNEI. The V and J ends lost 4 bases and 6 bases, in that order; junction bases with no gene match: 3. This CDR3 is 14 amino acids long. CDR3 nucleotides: TGTGCCAGCAGTGGACAGGGGGGATATGAAAAACTGTTTTTT. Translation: CASSGQGGYEKLFF.

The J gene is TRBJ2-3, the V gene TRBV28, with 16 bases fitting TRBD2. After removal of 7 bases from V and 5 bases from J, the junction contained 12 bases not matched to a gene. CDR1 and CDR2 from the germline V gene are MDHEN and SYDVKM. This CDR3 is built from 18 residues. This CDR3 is CASIDPGLAGGPVDTQYF. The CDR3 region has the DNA TGTGCCAGCATAGATCCGGGACTAGCGGGAGGGCCGGTAGATACGCAGTATTTT.

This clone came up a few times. The CDR3 loop is CASSDFGETQYF. In nucleotides, the CDR3 is TGTGCCAGCAGTGATTTTGGCGAGACCCAGTACTTC. This rearrangement joins TRBV2 to TRBJ2-5; D gene unclear. Germline values: CDR1 SNHLY, CDR2 FYNNEI. V lost 3 bases to trimming and J lost 5 bases, with 7 bases between them. The CDR3 has 12 amino acids.

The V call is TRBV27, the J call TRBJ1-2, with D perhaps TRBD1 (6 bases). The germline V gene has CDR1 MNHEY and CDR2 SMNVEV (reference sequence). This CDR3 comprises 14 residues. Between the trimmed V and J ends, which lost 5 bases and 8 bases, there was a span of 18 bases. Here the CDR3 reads CASSPQGTKRGYTF. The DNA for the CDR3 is TGTGCCAGCAGTCCACAGGGTACCAAGCGCGGCTACACCTTC.

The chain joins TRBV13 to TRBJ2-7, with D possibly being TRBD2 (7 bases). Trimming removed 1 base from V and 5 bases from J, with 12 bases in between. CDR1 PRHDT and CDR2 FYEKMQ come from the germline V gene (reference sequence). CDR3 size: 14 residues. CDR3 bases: TGTGCCAGCAGCTTAGCGGGGGGCCCGAACGAGCAGTACTTC. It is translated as CASSLAGGPNEQYF.

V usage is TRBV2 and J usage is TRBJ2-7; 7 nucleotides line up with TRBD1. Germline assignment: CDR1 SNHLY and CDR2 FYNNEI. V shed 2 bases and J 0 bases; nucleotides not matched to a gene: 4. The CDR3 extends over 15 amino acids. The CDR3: CASSERGGISYEQYF. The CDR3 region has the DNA TGTGCCAGCAGTGAAAGAGGGGGCATCTCCTACGAGCAGTACTTC.

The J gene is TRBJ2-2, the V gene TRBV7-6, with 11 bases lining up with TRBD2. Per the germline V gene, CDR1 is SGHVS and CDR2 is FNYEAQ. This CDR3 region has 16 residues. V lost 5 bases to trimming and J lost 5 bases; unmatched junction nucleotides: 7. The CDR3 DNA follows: TGTGCCAGCAGCAGTACTAGCGGGAGTGGGACCGGGGAGCTGTTTTTT. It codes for CASSSTSGSGTGELFF.

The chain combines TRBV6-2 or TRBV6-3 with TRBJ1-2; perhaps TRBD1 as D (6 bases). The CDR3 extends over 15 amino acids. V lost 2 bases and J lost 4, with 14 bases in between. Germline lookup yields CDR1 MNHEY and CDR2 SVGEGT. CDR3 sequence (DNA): TGTGCCAGCAGTTACCGAGACAGGTTCTCCTATGGCTACACCTTC. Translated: CASSYRDRFSYGYTF.

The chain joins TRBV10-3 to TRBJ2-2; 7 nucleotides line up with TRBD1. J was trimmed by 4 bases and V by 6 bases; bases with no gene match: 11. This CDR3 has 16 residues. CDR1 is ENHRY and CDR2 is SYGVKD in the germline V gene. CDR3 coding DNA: TGTGCCATCAGCCCCGGGACAGCAACTTCCACCGGGGAGCTGTTTTTT. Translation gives CAISPGTATSTGELFF.

CDR3 DNA sequence: TGCGCCAGCACCACGGACAGGGATAATGAAAAACTGTTTTTT. Translated: CASTTDRDNEKLFF. The rearrangement uses TRBV10-2 and TRBJ1-4; 8 nucleotides match TRBD1. Germline-derived CDR1 and CDR2 are WSHSY and SAAADI. V lost 7 bases and J lost 4; bases outside the gene matches: 5. This CDR3 is 14 amino acids long.

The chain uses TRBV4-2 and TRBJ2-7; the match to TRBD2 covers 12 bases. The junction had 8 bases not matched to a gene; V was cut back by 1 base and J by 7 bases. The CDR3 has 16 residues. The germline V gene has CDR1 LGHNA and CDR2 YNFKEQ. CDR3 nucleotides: TGTGCCAGCAGCCAAGGGCTAGCGGGAGGGCGTAGGGAGCAGTACTTC. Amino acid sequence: CASSQGLAGGRREQYF.